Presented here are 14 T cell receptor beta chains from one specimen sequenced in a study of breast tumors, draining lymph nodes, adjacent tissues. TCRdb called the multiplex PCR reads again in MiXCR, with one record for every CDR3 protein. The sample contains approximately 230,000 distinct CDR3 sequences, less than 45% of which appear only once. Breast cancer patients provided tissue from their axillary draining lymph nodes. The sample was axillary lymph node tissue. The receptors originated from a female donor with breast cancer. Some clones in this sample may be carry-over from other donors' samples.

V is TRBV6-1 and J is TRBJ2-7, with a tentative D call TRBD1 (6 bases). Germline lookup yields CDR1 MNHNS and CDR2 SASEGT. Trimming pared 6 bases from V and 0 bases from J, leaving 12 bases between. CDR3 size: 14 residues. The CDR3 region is CASREQGFSYEQYF. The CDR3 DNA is TGTGCCAGCAGAGAACAGGGATTCTCCTACGAGCAGTACTTC.

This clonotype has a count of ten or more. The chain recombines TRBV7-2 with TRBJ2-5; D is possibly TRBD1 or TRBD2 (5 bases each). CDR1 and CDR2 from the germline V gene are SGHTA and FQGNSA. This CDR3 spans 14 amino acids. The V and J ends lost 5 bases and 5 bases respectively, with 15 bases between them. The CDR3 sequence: CASSALRGWETQYF. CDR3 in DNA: TGTGCCAGCAGCGCATTACGGGGCTGGGAGACCCAGTACTTC.

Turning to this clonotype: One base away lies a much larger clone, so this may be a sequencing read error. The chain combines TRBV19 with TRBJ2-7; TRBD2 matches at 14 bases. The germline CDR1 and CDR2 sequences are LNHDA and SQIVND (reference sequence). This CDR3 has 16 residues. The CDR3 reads CDSSLRLAGGPYEQYF. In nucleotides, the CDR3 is TGTGACAGTAGTCTGAGACTAGCGGGAGGGCCCTACGAGCAGTACTTC.

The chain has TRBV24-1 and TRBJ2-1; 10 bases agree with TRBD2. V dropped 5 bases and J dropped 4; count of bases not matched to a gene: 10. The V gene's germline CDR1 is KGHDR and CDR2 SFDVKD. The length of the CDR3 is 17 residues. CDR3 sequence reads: CATSARPTSGAYNEQFF. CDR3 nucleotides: TGTGCCACCAGTGCTAGACCTACTAGCGGGGCATACAATGAGCAGTTCTTC.

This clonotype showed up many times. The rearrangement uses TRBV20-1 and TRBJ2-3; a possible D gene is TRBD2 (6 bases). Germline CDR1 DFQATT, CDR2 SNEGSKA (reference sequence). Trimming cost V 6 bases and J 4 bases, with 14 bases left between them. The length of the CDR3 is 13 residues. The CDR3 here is CSAPTSSADTQYF. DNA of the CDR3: TGCAGTGCACCCACTAGCAGTGCAGATACGCAGTATTTT.

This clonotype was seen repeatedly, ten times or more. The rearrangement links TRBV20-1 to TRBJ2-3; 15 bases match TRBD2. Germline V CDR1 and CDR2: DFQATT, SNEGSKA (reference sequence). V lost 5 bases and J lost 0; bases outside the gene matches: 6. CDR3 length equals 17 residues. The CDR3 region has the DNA TGCAGTGCTGAGGGACTAGCGGGGGGTTCTAGCACAGATACGCAGTATTTT. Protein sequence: CSAEGLAGGSSTDTQYF.

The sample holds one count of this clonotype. CDR3 loop: CASSNLAGGYEQFF. The DNA for the CDR3 is TGTGCCAGCAGTAACCTAGCAGGGGGCTACGAGCAGTTCTTC. The chain carries TRBV6-1 and TRBJ2-1, with TRBD1 matching 8 bases. This CDR3 spans 14 amino acids. V gave up 5 bases and J gave up 10 bases; unmatched junction bases: 10. Looked up from germline, CDR1 is MNHNS and CDR2 is SASEGT.

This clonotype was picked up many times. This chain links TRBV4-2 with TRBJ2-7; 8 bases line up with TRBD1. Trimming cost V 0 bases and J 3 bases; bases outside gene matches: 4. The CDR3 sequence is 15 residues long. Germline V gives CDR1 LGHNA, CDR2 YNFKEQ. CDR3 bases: TGTGCCAGCAGCCAAGAACAACAGGGGGGCTACGAGCAGTACTTC. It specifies CASSQEQQGGYEQYF.

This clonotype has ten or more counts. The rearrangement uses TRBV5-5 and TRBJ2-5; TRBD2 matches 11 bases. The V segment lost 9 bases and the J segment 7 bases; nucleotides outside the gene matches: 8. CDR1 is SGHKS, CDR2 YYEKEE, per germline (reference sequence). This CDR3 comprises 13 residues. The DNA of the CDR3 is TGTGCCACGACTAGCGGGGCCTGGGGGACCCAGTACTTC. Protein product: CATTSGAWGTQYF.

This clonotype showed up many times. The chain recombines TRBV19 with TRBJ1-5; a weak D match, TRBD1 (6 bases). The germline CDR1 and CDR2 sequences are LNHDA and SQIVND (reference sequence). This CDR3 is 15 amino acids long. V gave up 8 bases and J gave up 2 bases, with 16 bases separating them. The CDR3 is CASSLQGIGNQPQHF. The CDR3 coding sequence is TGTGCCAGTTCACTCCAGGGGATAGGCAATCAGCCCCAGCATTTT.

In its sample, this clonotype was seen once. The CDR3 sequence: CSAHRGRRQPQHF. The CDR3 DNA is TGCAGTGCCCACAGGGGGCGACGGCAGCCCCAGCATTTT. The J gene is TRBJ1-5, the V gene TRBV20-1, with 9 bases identical to TRBD1. Trimming removed 6 bases from V and 7 bases from J; junction bases left unmatched: 7. The CDR3 contains 13 residues. The germline V gene encodes CDR1 DFQATT and CDR2 SNEGSKA (reference sequence).

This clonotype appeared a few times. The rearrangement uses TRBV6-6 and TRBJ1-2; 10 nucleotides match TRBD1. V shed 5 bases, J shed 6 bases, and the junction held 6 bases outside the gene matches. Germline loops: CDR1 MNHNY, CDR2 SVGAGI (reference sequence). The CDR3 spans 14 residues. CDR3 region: CASSHHGTGDGYTF. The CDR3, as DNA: TGTGCCAGCAGTCACCACGGGACAGGGGATGGCTACACCTTC.

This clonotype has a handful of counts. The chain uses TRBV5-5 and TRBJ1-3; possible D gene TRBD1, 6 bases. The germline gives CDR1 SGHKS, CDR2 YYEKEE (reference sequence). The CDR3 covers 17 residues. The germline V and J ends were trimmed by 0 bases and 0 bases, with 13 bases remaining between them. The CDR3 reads CASSLAPGGLSGNTIYF. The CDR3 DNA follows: TGTGCCAGCAGCTTGGCCCCGGGGGGCCTCTCTGGAAACACCATATATTTT.

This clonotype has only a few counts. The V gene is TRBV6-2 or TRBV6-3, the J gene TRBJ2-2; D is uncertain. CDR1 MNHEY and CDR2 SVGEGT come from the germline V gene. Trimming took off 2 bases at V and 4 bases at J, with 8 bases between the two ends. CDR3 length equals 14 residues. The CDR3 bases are TGTGCCAGCAGTTACACAAGAGTCACCGGGGAGCTGTTTTTT. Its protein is CASSYTRVTGELFF.